The 27 T cell receptor beta chains below all came from one sample that was sequenced in a study of T cell repertoires and Cas9 in healthy adults (dated by TCRdb to between 2018 and 2020). The library was prepared using the immunoSEQ multiplex PCR assay. TCRdb provides this immuneACCESS table in a form limited to in-frame rearrangements. Some clones are lacking; in checked studies, under half of them reflect an unresolved V gene, and why the rest are absent is not known. The sample records some 15,000 clones, about 88% of which are singletons. Clones ranked in the top ten supply roughly 1.5% of the sample. The sample was Tregs (CD4+, CD25+, CD127-, CD137-, CD154-) from PBMCs; culture status not recorded. These receptors were collected from a human donor in good health.

This clone was seen only once. The rearrangement joins TRBV7-8 to TRBJ1-3; 8 positions agree with TRBD1. The J segment lost 8 bases and the V segment lost 1 base, leaving 10 bases of the junction unmatched. CDR1 and CDR2 (germline): SGHVS, FQNEAQ. The CDR3 is 16 amino acids. CDR3 sequence (DNA): TGTGCCAGCAGCTTAGACGGCGGCAGGGGGCGGGACACCATATATTTT. As protein: CASSLDGGRGRDTIYF.

This clone was seen once. The chain uses TRBV10-1 and TRBJ1-5; D uncertain. This CDR3 has 19 residues. Trimming took 3 bases from V and 7 from J, leaving 28 bases between them. Per germline, CDR1 WNHNN and CDR2 SYGVQD (reference sequence). Written as DNA, the CDR3 is TGCGCCAGCAGTGAACCCGGCTGGGTGAGGATGGGGTGGGGACAGCCCCAGCATTTT. Protein product: CASSEPGWVRMGWGQPQHF.

This rearrangement joins TRBV18 to TRBJ1-4; no clear D. Looked up from germline, CDR1 is KGHSH and CDR2 is LQKENI. Trimming took 3 bases from V and 5 from J, leaving 7 bases between them. The length of the CDR3 is 13 residues. Here the CDR3 reads CASSPQVNEKLFF. The CDR3 DNA reads as TGTGCCAGCTCACCCCAAGTGAATGAAAAACTGTTTTTT.

V gene TRBV13 combines with J gene TRBJ2-3, with 13 bases matching TRBD2. Trimming took 5 bases from V and 1 from J; bases not matched to a gene: 12. Per germline, CDR1 PRHDT and CDR2 FYEKMQ (reference sequence). CDR3 length: 19 residues. The CDR3 reads CASSPVGTSGNWGTDTQYF. The DNA for the CDR3 is TGTGCCAGCAGCCCGGTTGGGACTAGCGGGAACTGGGGCACAGATACGCAGTATTTT.

The chain has TRBV30 and TRBJ1-4; D is unclear. The CDR3 runs to 14 residues. Trimming removed 3 bases at V and 7 bases at J, with 15 bases between. CDR1 is GTSNPN and CDR2 is SVGIG in the germline V gene (reference sequence). For the CDR3, the DNA is TGTGCCTGGAGCGACGTTGGTAAGGGTGAAAAACTGTTTTTT. Protein product: CAWSDVGKGEKLFF.

The chain has TRBV7-3 and TRBJ2-3; 7 bases map to TRBD2. CDR3 length equals 15 residues. The trim removed 5 bases at V and 6 bases at J, leaving 11 bases unmatched. From germline, CDR1 is SGHTA and CDR2 FQGTGA. Here the CDR3 DNA reads TGTGCCAGCAGCCCGGCAGGACTAGACGCTGATACGCAGTATTTT. Its translation is CASSPAGLDADTQYF.

The rearrangement joins TRBV6-5 to TRBJ2-3; 12 nucleotides agree with TRBD2. V trimming: 6 bases; J trimming: 5 bases; junction bases outside the gene matches: 6. The germline CDR1 and CDR2 sequences are MNHEY and SVGAGI. This CDR3 is built from 15 residues. CDR3 DNA sequence: TGTGCCAGCAGACTCCTAGCGGGGGGGCAAGATACGCAGTATTTT. Its protein is CASRLLAGGQDTQYF.

The V gene is TRBV5-6, the J gene TRBJ2-7; 7 bases are shared with TRBD1. Looked up from germline, CDR1 is SGHDT and CDR2 is YYEEEE. The CDR3 is made up of 15 amino acids. Trimming cost V 4 bases and J 2 bases; bases outside gene matches: 9. The DNA for the CDR3 is TGTGCCAGCAGCCAGACAGGGATTCCACCCTACGAGCAGTACTTC. Amino acids: CASSQTGIPPYEQYF.

The rearrangement links TRBV5-4 to TRBJ2-5, with TRBD2 matching 10 bases. CDR1 is SGHNT, CDR2 YYREEE, per germline (reference sequence). V was pared by 4 bases and J by 0 bases, with 3 bases of the junction left unmatched. The CDR3 length is 15 residues. CDR3 in DNA: TGTGCCAGCAGCCCAGGACTAGCGGACCAAGAGACCCAGTACTTC. Its protein is CASSPGLADQETQYF.

This chain connects TRBV9 to TRBJ2-1; 9 bases fit TRBD2. The CDR3 has 16 amino acids. The V segment lost 4 bases and the J segment 0 bases; nucleotides outside the gene matches: 5. Germline CDR1 is SGDLS and CDR2 is YYNGEE. DNA for the CDR3: TGTGCCAGCAGCTCCGGACTAGCGAGCTCCTACAATGAGCAGTTCTTC. Translating it yields CASSSGLASSYNEQFF.

The V call is TRBV11-3, the J call TRBJ2-7; D is undetermined. CDR1 and CDR2 from the germline V gene are SGHNT and YENEEA. The CDR3 spans 11 residues. Between the trimmed V and J ends, which lost 4 bases and 3 bases, there was a span of 4 bases. CDR3 in DNA: TGTGCCAGCAGCTCTTACTACGAGCAGTACTTC. Its translation is CASSSYYEQYF. Complete variable domain (other parts from reference TRBV11-3 and TRBJ2-7): EAGVVQSPRYKIIEKKQPVAFWCNPISGHNTLYWYLQNLGQGPELLIRYENEEAVDDSQLPKDRFSAERLKGVDSTLKIQPAELGDSAVYLCASSSYYEQYFGPGTRLTVT.

V and J are TRBV5-1 and TRBJ2-3; 9 nucleotides agree with TRBD2. CDR3 length: 15 amino acids. J lost 4 bases, V lost 0 bases, and 3 bases had no gene match. Germline V gene lookup returns CDR1 SGHRS and CDR2 YFSETQ. CDR3 protein: CASSLGGRAADTQYF. In DNA form, the CDR3 reads TGCGCCAGCAGCTTGGGCGGGAGGGCGGCAGATACGCAGTATTTT.

V usage is TRBV7-9 and J usage is TRBJ1-1; 9 bases are shared with TRBD1. From germline, CDR1 is SEHNR and CDR2 FQNEAQ (reference sequence). The CDR3 runs 17 residues. The J segment lost 0 bases and the V segment lost 5 bases, leaving 10 bases of the junction unmatched. The CDR3 spells CASSLGQGAILNTEAFF. The CDR3 DNA sequence: TGTGCCAGCAGCCTGGGACAGGGAGCAATCCTGAACACTGAAGCTTTCTTT.

This sequence joins TRBV9 and TRBJ2-2; D may be TRBD1 or TRBD2 (5 bases each). CDR3 length equals 14 residues. Trimming cost V 0 bases and J 5 bases, with 8 bases left between them. Germline assignment: CDR1 SGDLS and CDR2 YYNGEE. Here the CDR3 DNA reads TGTGCCAGCAGCGTAGATTGGGGGACCGGGGAGCTGTTTTTT. It translates to CASSVDWGTGELFF.

The V call is TRBV27, the J call TRBJ2-1; TRBD2 might be the D (5 bases). The CDR3 sequence is 12 residues long. Trimming stripped 3 bases from V and 8 bases from J, with 8 bases between. Germline V gene sequence: CDR1 MNHEY, CDR2 SMNVEV (reference sequence). The CDR3 coding sequence is TGTGCCAGCAGTTTTCGAGGGTATGAGCAGTTCTTC. Translation: CASSFRGYEQFF.

This chain connects TRBV5-1 to TRBJ1-1, with 7 bases matching TRBD1. Germline assignment: CDR1 SGHRS and CDR2 YFSETQ. V was pared by 3 bases and J by 7 bases, with 15 bases of the junction left unmatched. This CDR3 has 16 residues. The CDR3, as DNA: TGCGCCAGCAGCTGGGGGGACAGTGGTTTGGCAGGTGAAGCTTTCTTT. Translation: CASSWGDSGLAGEAFF.

The chain has TRBV7-9 and TRBJ1-1; the D gene is possibly TRBD1 (5 bases). V was pared by 1 base and J by 4 bases, with 10 bases between. CDR1 is SEHNR and CDR2 is FQNEAQ in the germline V gene (reference sequence). This CDR3 is 14 amino acids long. The DNA of the CDR3 is TGTGCCAGCAGCTTAGAGTCAGGGCTCACTGAAGCTTTCTTT. Translating it yields CASSLESGLTEAFF.

V gene TRBV20-1 combines with J gene TRBJ1-2, with D unresolved. Trimming pared 0 bases from V and 6 bases from J, leaving 5 bases between. Germline loops: CDR1 DFQATT, CDR2 SNEGSKA (reference sequence). The CDR3 consists of 11 residues. The CDR3 protein is CSARDRHGYTF. In nucleotides, the CDR3 is TGCAGTGCTAGAGATCGCCATGGCTACACCTTC.

The chain combines TRBV4-1 with TRBJ2-3; TRBD2 matches at 13 bases. In germline, CDR1 is MGHRA, CDR2 YSYEKL. The J segment lost 4 bases and the V segment lost 5 bases, leaving 6 bases of the junction unmatched. CDR3 length: 16 amino acids. CDR3 bases: TGCGCCAGCAGCAAAATAGGACTAGCGGGAGCAGATACGCAGTATTTT. Translated, it gives CASSKIGLAGADTQYF.

The rearrangement links TRBV5-1 to TRBJ1-1; D remains ambiguous. This CDR3 comprises 11 residues. Germline CDR1 reads SGHRS; CDR2 reads YFSETQ. With 5 bases removed from V and 1 base from J, the gap between germline ends came to 3 bases. In nucleotides, the CDR3 is TGCGCCAGCAGGCAGAACACTGAAGCTTTCTTT. Amino acids: CASRQNTEAFF.

The chain is built from TRBV2 and TRBJ1-4; D is unclear. V lost 6 bases and J lost 0, with 14 bases in between. This CDR3 spans 16 amino acids. Looked up from germline, CDR1 is SNHLY and CDR2 is FYNNEI. The CDR3 is CASSSVSGATNEKLFF. The DNA of the CDR3 is TGTGCCAGCAGCAGTGTGTCCGGGGCAACTAATGAAAAACTGTTTTTT.

The chain has TRBV20-1 and TRBJ1-4; D unresolved. The CDR3 spans 11 residues. V was shortened by 1 base and J by 8 bases, with 5 bases between the two germline ends. CDR1 and CDR2 from the germline V gene are DFQATT and SNEGSKA (reference sequence). The CDR3 protein is CSARGGEKLFF. For the CDR3, the DNA is TGCAGTGCTAGAGGCGGCGAAAAACTGTTTTTT.

The V and J genes are TRBV2 and TRBJ2-2; D possibly corresponds to TRBD1 (6 bases). Germline CDR1 SNHLY, CDR2 FYNNEI. V was clipped by 4 bases and J by 6 bases, with 18 bases between them. The CDR3 totals 16 residues. The CDR3 sequence is CASSVLQGSLPGELFF. For the CDR3, the DNA is TGTGCCAGCAGTGTTCTACAGGGATCCCTCCCCGGGGAGCTGTTTTTT. Full variable domain (missing parts from reference TRBV2 and TRBJ2-2): EPEVTQTPSHQVTQMGQEVILRCVPISNHLYFYWYRQILGQKVEFLVSFYNNEISEKSEIFDDQFSVERPDGSNFTLKIRSTKLEDSAMYFCASSVLQGSLPGELFFGEGSRLTVL.

The J gene is TRBJ2-2, the V gene TRBV7-2, with D perhaps matching TRBD1 (6 bases). Germline V lookup: CDR1 SGHTA, CDR2 FQGNSA. The CDR3 loop spans 16 amino acids. Trimming took off 3 bases at V and 2 bases at J, with 13 bases between the two ends. The CDR3 here is CASSLTGTPNTGELFF. In DNA, the CDR3 is TGTGCCAGCAGCTTGACCGGGACACCTAACACCGGGGAGCTGTTTTTT.

The rearrangement joins TRBV4-3 to TRBJ2-1, with D possibly TRBD2 on 7 matching bases. The CDR3 is made up of 15 amino acids. Per germline, CDR1 LGHNA and CDR2 YSLEER. Deletions cut 6 bases from V and 0 bases from J, with 12 bases between. This chain's CDR3 is CASSRGGRSYNEQFF. The CDR3 nucleotides read TGCGCCAGCAGTCGCGGGGGCCGCTCCTACAATGAGCAGTTCTTC.

This chain links TRBV2 with TRBJ2-1; D may be TRBD2 (6 bases). The germline V gene has CDR1 SNHLY and CDR2 FYNNEI. The CDR3 extends over 13 amino acids. The V and J ends lost 2 bases and 9 bases respectively, with 11 bases between them. The CDR3 loop reads CASSEIGGGEQFF. In nucleotides, the CDR3 is TGTGCCAGCAGTGAAATTGGGGGAGGTGAGCAGTTCTTC.

This rearrangement joins TRBV5-1 to TRBJ1-2; D gene ambiguous. V shed 0 bases and J shed 7 bases, with 10 bases lying between them. CDR1 and CDR2 from the germline V gene are SGHRS and YFSETQ. The CDR3 extends over 13 amino acids. The CDR3 sequence is CASSLVGSGGYTF. CDR3 DNA sequence: TGCGCCAGCAGCTTGGTGGGGTCGGGTGGCTACACCTTC.